The sequence of this TCR beta chain was determined in a study of tumor-infiltrating lymphocytes in primary liver carcinoma. A constant-region primer primed TCR beta cDNA synthesis from 500 ng of total RNA. Slightly modified ARM-PCR, run as three nested multiplex PCR rounds, produced the TCR beta libraries. TCRdb fed the multiplex PCR reads into MiXCR, producing one record per CDR3 protein. This sample has approximately 330,000 distinct CDR3 sequences, with about 65% found just once. Blood RNA originated from unsorted whole blood, with germline DNA additionally extracted. This clonotype has a count of ten or more. The sequenced sample was peripheral blood. The TCR comes from a man aged 40-49 years with primary liver carcinoma and hepatitis B virus infection.

CDR3 DNA: TGTGCCAGCAGCTTTAGGGCGGGAAGCACAGATACGCAGTATTTT. Translating it yields CASSFRAGSTDTQYF. The V and J genes are TRBV5-4 and TRBJ2-3; perhaps TRBD2 as D (6 bases). The length of the CDR3 is 15 residues. V was clipped by 2 bases and J by 0 bases, with 10 bases between them. Germline CDR1 SGHNT, CDR2 YYREEE (reference sequence).